This T cell receptor (beta chain) is from a study of technical replicates of blood from a few donors. Here immunoSEQ multiplex PCR was the method, and the copy in TCRdb shows in-frame clones only, minus some. This table holds approximately 69,000 clones, over 80% found once. V shed 4 bases and J shed 1 base, with 14 bases lying between them. The CDR3 is made up of 16 amino acids. Germline CDR1 reads SGHRS; CDR2 reads YFSETQ. Sequencing was done on a sample of PBMCs. The clonotype comes from a human donor in good health. Some clones in this sample may be carry-over from other donors' samples. The rearrangement uses TRBV5-1 and TRBJ2-2; no clear D gene. The DNA of the CDR3 is TGCGCCAGCAGCCCGACTCCTAACCAGAACACCGGGGAGCTGTTTTTT. Protein product: CASSPTPNQNTGELFF.